The clone carrying this T cell receptor beta chain was detected only a few times. Antigen unknown. The PCR made use of 60 Vbeta and 13 Jbeta primers. Produced via immunoSEQ multiplex PCR; TCRdb's table is partial and in-frame only. The sample consists of roughly 120,000 clones, around 86% of them appearing once. The donors, nominally healthy at sampling, likely had unrecorded immune exposures. The data were taken from a study of cytomegalovirus exposure and HLA in healthy donors. Across the study: Prior work identified about 120 million unique TCR beta sequences in about 179 million T cells.

V lost 6 bases and J 7 bases, leaving 12 bases between the germline ends. CDR3 length: 12 residues. Germline CDR1 and CDR2: SGHTA and FQGNSA. Study findings and constraints: Later analysis identified several of the most significant clusters that appeared linked to common viral pathogens. The analysis excluded some indistinguishable V segments, including TRBV6-2 and TRBV6-3.

This sequence joins TRBV7-2 and TRBJ1-2; D might be TRBD1 (6 bases). The TCR comes from a man in his forties or fifties in good health and CMV-seronegative. Sequenced sample: PBMCs. The CDR3 sequence: CASSSTGFGYTF. As DNA, the CDR3 is TGTGCCAGCAGTTCGACAGGTTTTGGCTACACCTTC.